The 9 T cell receptor beta chains below were found in one sample sequenced in a study of metastatic and nonmetastatic thyroid tumors (TCRdb year 2020). Receptor libraries were prepared by PCR. Sequencing was performed on an Illumina HiSeq 4000. In TCRdb, the public reads were trimmed at Q25 with fastp and aligned with MiXCR, with productive beta chains retained. The sample has roughly 19,000 clones on record, roughly 23% of them singletons. The ten largest clones represent less than 11% of the sample. None of the patients had been given any treatment before thyroid surgery. The specimen was tumor tissue. Receptors were obtained from a male donor with papillary thyroid cancer or a benign thyroid nodule (not recorded which). Some clones in this sample may be carry-over from other donors' samples.

This clone was detected ten times or more. The sample contains more than one DNA sequence encoding this CDR3. The chain has TRBV11-1 and TRBJ1-1; D remains ambiguous. The CDR3 has 14 residues. Germline V gives CDR1 SGHAT, CDR2 FQDESV (reference sequence). V was shortened by 1 base and J by 4 bases, with 10 bases between the two germline ends. In DNA form, the CDR3 reads TGTGCCAGCAGCTTAGAACGGGGATCCACTGAAGCTTTCTTT. Its translation is CASSLERGSTEAFF.

V is TRBV12-3 or TRBV12-4 and J is TRBJ2-7; the D is unclear. V was trimmed by 2 bases and J by 2 bases, leaving 16 bases between them. CDR3 size: 16 residues. The CDR3 region is CASSLRCSSQTYEQYF. Written as DNA, the CDR3 is TGTGCCAGCAGTTTAAGGTGCAGTAGCCAGACCTACGAGCAGTACTTC.

This rearrangement joins TRBV2 to TRBJ2-6; the D call may be TRBD1 or TRBD2 (5 bases each). CDR3 length: 19 amino acids. Germline V gives CDR1 SNHLY, CDR2 FYNNEI. The V end was cut by 8 bases, the J end by 17 bases, with 40 bases between. CDR3 coding DNA: TGTGCCAGCGTCTTAACCGGGACCTTGAAACTCTCTGGGGCCAACATCATGACTTTC. Translating gives CASVLTGTLKLSGANIMTF.

This clone was counted a few times. J is TRBJ2-4 and V is TRBV30; tentative D call: TRBD2 (5 bases). The CDR3 contains 14 residues. V was shortened by 0 bases and J by 8 bases, with 14 bases between the two germline ends. Germline V CDR1 and CDR2: GTSNPN, SVGIG (reference sequence). DNA of the CDR3: TGTGCCTGGAGTGTAGGGTTAGGGAGCGACATTCAGTACTTC. Its translation is CAWSVGLGSDIQYF.

This clone was found many times. The chain is built from TRBV7-2 and TRBJ2-3, with 8 bases fitting TRBD2. The CDR3 runs to 14 residues. Germline CDR1 reads SGHTA; CDR2 reads FQGNSA. Trimming removed 5 bases from V and 8 bases from J; junction bases left unmatched: 9. The CDR3, as DNA: TGTGCCAGCAGCGCCAGCGGGAGTTCGCCTACGCAGTATTTT. Protein sequence: CASSASGSSPTQYF. Looking up the rest from reference TRBV7-2 and TRBJ2-3 gives the full variable domain: GAGVSQSPSNKVTEKGKDVELRCDPISGHTALYWYRQSLGQGLEFLIYFQGNSAPDKSGLPSDRFSAERTGGSVSTLTIQRTQQEDSAVYLCASSASGSSPTQYFGPGTRLTVL.

This clone occurred many times. This chain joins TRBV5-1 and TRBJ1-1; no firm D call. The CDR3 totals 13 residues. Trimming cost V 1 base and J 0 bases, with 4 bases left between them. In germline, CDR1 is SGHRS, CDR2 YFSETQ. The DNA of the CDR3 is TGCGCCAGCAGCTTGACAGTGAACACTGAAGCTTTCTTT. Translation: CASSLTVNTEAFF.

By sample share, this clone is medium-sized. This chain links TRBV5-1 with TRBJ2-2, with D unclear. The V gene's germline CDR1 is SGHRS and CDR2 YFSETQ. The V gene lost 7 bases and the J gene lost 4 bases, with 11 bases spanning the gap. CDR3 length equals 13 residues. CDR3 region: CASVDPLTGELFF. CDR3 DNA sequence: TGCGCCAGCGTCGATCCCCTCACCGGGGAGCTGTTTTTT.

Regarding this clone: A junction end diverges from the germline sequence, so it may reflect a read error. This sequence joins TRBV27 and TRBJ2-3; TRBD1 agrees at 7 bases. The CDR3 length is 15 residues. CDR1 and CDR2 from the germline V gene are MNHEY and SMNVEV (reference sequence). The CDR3 DNA follows: TGTGCCAGCACTTGGGCCTCGACGGGGACAGAGACGCAGTATTTT. Translated: CASTWASTGTETQYF.

This clone was seen at least ten times. J is TRBJ2-5 and V is TRBV6-1, with 8 bases identical to TRBD1. With V trimmed by 6 bases and J by 4 bases, 4 bases remained unmatched. Per the germline V gene, CDR1 is MNHNS and CDR2 is SASEGT. The CDR3 is 13 amino acids. CDR3 bases: TGTGCCAGCAGCCAGGGGGCGGGAGAGACCCAGTACTTC. Protein sequence: CASSQGAGETQYF.